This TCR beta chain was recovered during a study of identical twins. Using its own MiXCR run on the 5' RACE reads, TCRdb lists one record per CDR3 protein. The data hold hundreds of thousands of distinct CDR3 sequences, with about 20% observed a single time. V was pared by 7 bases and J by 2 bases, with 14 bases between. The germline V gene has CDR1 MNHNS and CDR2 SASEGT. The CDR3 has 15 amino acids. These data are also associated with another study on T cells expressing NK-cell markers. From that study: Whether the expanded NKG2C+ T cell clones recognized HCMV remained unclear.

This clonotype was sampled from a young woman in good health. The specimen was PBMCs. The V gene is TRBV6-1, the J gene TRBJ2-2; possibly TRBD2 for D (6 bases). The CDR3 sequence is CASIYGTGNTGELFF. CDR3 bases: TGTGCCAGCATATACGGGACTGGTAACACCGGGGAGCTGTTTTTT.